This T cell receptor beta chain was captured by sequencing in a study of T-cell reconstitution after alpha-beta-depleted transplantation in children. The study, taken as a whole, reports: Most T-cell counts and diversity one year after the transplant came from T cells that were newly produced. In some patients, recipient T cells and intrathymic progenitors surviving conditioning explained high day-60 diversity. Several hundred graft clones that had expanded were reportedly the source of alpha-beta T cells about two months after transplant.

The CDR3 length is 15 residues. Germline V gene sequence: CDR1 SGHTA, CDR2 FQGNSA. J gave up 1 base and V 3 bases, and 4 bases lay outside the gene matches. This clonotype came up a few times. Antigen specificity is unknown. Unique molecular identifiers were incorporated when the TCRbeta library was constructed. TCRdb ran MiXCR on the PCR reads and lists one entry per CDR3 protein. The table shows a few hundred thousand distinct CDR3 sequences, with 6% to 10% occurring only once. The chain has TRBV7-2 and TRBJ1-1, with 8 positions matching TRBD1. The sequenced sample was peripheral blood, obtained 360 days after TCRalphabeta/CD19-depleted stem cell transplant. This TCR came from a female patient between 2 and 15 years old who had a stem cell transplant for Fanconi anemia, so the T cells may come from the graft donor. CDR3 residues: CASSLDRAQNTEAFF. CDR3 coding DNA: TGTGCCAGCAGCTTGGACAGGGCCCAGAACACTGAAGCTTTCTTT. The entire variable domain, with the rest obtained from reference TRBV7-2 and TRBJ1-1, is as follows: GAGVSQSPSNKVTEKGKDVELRCDPISGHTALYWYRQSLGQGLEFLIYFQGNSAPDKSGLPSDRFSAERTGGSVSTLTIQRTQQEDSAVYLCASSLDRAQNTEAFFGQGTRLTVV.